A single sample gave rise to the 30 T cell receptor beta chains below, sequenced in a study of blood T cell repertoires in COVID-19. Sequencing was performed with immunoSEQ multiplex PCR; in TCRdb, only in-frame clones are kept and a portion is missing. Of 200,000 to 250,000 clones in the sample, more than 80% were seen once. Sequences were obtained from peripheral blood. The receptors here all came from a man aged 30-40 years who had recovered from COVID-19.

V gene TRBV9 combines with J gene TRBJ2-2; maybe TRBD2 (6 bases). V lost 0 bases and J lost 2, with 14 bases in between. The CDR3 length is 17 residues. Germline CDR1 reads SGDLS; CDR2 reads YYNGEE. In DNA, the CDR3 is TGTGCCAGCAGCGTAGAACGTAGCGGTCCTAACACCGGGGAGCTGTTTTTT. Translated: CASSVERSGPNTGELFF.

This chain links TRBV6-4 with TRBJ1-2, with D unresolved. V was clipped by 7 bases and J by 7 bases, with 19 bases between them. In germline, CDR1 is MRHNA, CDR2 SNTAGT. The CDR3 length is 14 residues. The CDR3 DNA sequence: TGTGCCAGCAAGGTTGACGGAAAGGAGCGTGGCTACACCTTC. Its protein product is CASKVDGKERGYTF.

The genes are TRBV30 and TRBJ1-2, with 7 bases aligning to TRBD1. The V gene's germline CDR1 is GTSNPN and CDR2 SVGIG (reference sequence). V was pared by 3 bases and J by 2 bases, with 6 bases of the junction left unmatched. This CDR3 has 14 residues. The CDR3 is CAWSLDRANYGYTF. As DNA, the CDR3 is TGTGCCTGGAGCCTAGACAGGGCCAACTATGGCTACACCTTC.

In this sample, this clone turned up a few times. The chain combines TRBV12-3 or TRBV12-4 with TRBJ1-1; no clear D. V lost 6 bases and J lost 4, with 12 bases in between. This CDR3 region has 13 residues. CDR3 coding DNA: TGTGCCAGCAGGTTCATTGGCAGCACTGAAGCTTTCTTT. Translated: CASRFIGSTEAFF.

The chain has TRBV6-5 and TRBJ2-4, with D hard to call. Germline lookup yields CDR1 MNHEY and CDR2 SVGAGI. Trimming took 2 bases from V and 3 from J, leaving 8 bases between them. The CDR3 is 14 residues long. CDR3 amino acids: CASSYASDKNIQYF. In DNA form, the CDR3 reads TGTGCCAGCAGTTACGCGAGCGACAAAAACATTCAGTACTTC.

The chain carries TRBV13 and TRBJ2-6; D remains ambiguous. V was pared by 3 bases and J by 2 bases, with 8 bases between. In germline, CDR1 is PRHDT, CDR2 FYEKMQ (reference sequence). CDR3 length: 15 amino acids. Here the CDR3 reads CASSFTDTGANVLTF. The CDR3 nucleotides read TGTGCCAGCAGCTTTACTGACACTGGGGCCAACGTCCTGACTTTC. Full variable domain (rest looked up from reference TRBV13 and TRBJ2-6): AAGVIQSPRHLIKEKRETATLKCYPIPRHDTVYWYQQGPGQDPQFLISFYEKMQSDKGSIPDRFSAQQFSDYHSELNMSSLELGDSALYFCASSFTDTGANVLTFGAGSRLTVL.

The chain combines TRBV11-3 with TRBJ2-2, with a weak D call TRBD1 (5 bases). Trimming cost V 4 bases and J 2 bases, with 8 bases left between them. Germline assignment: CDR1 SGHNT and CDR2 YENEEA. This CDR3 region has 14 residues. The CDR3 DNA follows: TGTGCCAGCAGCTCGACAGTAAACACCGGGGAGCTGTTTTTT. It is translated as CASSSTVNTGELFF.

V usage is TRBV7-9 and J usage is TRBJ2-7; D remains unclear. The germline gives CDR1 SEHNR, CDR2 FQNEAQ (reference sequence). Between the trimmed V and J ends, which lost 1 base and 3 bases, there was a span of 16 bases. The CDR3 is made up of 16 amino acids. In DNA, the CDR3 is TGTGCCAGCAGCTTAGGAGGTGGCGGCCTTCACTACGAGCAGTACTTC. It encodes CASSLGGGGLHYEQYF.

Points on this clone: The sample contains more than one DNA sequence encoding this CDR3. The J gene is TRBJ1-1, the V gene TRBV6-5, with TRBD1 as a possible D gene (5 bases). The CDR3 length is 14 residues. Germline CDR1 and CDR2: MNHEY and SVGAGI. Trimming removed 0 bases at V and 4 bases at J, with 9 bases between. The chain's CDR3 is CASSYSGGVTEAFF. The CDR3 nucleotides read TGTGCCAGCAGTTACTCCGGAGGGGTCACTGAAGCTTTCTTT.

The CDR3 protein is CASSPRGGVGAFF. For the CDR3, the DNA is TGTGCCAGCTCACCGCGGGGAGGGGTGGGAGCTTTCTTT. The chain combines TRBV18 with TRBJ1-1; perhaps TRBD1 as D (5 bases). Per germline, CDR1 KGHSH and CDR2 LQKENI. The CDR3 spans 13 residues. Trimming cost V 3 bases and J 10 bases, with 15 bases left between them.

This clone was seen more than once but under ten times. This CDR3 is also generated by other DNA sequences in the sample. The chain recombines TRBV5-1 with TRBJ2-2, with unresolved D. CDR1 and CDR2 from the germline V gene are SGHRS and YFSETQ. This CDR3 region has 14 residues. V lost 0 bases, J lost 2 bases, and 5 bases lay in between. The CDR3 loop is CASSLGGNTGELFF. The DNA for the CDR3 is TGCGCCAGCAGCTTGGGAGGTAACACCGGGGAGCTGTTTTTT.

Here the CDR3 reads CASSTRDRGPHGYTF. CDR3 nucleotides: TGTGCCAGCAGTACCCGGGACAGGGGGCCCCATGGCTACACCTTC. V is TRBV6-2 or TRBV6-3 and J is TRBJ1-2, with 12 bases matching TRBD1. Germline V lookup: CDR1 MNHEY, CDR2 SVGEGT. The CDR3 has 15 residues. V dropped 5 bases and J dropped 6; count of bases not matched to a gene: 7.

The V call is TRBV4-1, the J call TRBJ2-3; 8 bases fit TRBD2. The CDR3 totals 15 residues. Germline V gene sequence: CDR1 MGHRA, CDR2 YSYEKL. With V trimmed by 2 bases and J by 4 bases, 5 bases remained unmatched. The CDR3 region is CASSQTGGASDTQYF. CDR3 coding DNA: TGCGCCAGCAGCCAAACCGGGGGGGCCTCAGATACGCAGTATTTT.

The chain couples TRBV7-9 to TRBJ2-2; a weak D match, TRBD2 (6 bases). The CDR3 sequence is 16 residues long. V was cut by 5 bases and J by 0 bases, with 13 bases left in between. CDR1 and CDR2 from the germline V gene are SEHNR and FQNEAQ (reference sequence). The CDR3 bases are TGTGCCAGCAGCCTCGGGAGACCAGCGAACACCGGGGAGCTGTTTTTT. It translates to CASSLGRPANTGELFF.

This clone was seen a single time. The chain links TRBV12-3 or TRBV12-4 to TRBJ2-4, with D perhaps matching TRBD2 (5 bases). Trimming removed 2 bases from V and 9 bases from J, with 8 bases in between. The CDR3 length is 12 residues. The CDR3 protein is CASSLSEGIQYF. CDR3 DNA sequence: TGTGCCAGCAGTTTATCAGAGGGCATTCAGTACTTC.

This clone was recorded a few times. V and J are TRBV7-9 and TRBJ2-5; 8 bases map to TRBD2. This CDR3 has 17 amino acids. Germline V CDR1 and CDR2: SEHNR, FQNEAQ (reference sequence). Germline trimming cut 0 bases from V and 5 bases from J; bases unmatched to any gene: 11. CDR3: CASSLAVGGLAFETQYF. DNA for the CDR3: TGTGCCAGCAGCTTAGCGGTCGGAGGACTAGCTTTTGAGACCCAGTACTTC.

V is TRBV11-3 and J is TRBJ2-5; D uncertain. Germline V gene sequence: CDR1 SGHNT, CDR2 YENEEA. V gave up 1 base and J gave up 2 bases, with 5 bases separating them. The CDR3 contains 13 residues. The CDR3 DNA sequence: TGTGCCAGCAGCTTAGGGCGGCAAGAGACCCAGTACTTC. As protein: CASSLGRQETQYF.

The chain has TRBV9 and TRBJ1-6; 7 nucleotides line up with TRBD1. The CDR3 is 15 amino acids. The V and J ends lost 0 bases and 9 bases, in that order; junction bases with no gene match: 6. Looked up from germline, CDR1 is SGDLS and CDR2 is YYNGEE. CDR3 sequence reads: CASSVVDRAGSPLHF. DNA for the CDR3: TGTGCCAGCAGCGTAGTCGACAGGGCGGGTTCACCCCTCCACTTT.

CDR3 bases: TGTGCCAGCAGTTCCCAGGGTAACTATGGCTACACCTTC. This gives the protein CASSSQGNYGYTF. The genes are TRBV6-6 and TRBJ1-2, with D maybe TRBD1 (5 bases). Deletions cut 4 bases from V and 1 base from J, with 7 bases between. There are 13 residues in the CDR3. The germline gives CDR1 MNHNY, CDR2 SVGAGI (reference sequence).

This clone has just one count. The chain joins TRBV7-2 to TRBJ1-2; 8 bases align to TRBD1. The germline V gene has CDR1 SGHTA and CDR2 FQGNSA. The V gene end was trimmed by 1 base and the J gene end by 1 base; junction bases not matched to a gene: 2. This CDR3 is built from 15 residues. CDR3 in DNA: TGTGCCAGCAGCTTAGGGACAGGGAGTAACTATGGCTACACCTTC. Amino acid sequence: CASSLGTGSNYGYTF.

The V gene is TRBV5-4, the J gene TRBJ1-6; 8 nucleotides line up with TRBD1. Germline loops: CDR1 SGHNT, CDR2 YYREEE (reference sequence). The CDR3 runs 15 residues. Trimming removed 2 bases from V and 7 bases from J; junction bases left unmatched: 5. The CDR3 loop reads CASSFGTGRNSPLHF. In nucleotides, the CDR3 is TGTGCCAGCAGCTTCGGGACAGGTCGGAATTCACCCCTCCACTTT.

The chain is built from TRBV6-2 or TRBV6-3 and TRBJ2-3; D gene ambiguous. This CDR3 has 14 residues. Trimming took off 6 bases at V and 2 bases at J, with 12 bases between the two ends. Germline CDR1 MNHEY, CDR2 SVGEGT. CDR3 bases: TGTGCCAGCAGGTACACGAGGAACACAGATACGCAGTATTTT. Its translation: CASRYTRNTDTQYF.

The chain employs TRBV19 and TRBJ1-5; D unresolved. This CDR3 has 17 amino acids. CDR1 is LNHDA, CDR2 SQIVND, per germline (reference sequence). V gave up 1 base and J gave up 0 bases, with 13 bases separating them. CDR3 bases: TGTGCCAGTAGTATAGGTCGAGGGTCTTATAGCAATCAGCCCCAGCATTTT. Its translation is CASSIGRGSYSNQPQHF.

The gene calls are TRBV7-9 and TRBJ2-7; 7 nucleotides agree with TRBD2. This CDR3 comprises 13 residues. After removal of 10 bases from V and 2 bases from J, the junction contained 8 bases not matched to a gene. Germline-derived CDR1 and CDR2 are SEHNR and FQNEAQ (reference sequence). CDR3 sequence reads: CATSRGDPYEQYF. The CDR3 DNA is TGTGCCACTTCTCGGGGGGATCCCTACGAGCAGTACTTC.

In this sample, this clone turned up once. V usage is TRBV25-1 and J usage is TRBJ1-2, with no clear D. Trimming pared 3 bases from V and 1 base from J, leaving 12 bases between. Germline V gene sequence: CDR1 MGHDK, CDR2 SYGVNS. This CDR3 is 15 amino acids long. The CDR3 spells CASSEIGRDNYGYTF. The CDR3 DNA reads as TGTGCCAGCAGTGAGATAGGGCGGGATAACTATGGCTACACCTTC.

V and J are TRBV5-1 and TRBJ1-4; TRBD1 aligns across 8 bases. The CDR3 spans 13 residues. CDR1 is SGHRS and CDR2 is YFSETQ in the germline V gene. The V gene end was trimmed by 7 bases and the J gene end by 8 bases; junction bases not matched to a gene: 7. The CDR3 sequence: CASLGQGPEKLFF. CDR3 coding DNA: TGCGCCAGCCTCGGACAGGGCCCAGAAAAACTGTTTTTT.

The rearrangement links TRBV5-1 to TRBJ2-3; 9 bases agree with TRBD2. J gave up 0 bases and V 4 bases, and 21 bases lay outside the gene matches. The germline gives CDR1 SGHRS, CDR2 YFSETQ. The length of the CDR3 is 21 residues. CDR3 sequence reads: CASSPHSPAFSGGTSTDTQYF. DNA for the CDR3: TGCGCCAGCAGCCCTCATTCCCCCGCTTTTAGCGGGGGAACTAGCACAGATACGCAGTATTTT.

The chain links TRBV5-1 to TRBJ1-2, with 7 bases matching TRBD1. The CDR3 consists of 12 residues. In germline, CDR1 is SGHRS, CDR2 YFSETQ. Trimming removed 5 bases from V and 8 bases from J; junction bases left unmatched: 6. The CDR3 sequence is CASSSRGPGYTF. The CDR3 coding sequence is TGCGCCAGCAGTTCAAGGGGGCCCGGCTACACCTTC.

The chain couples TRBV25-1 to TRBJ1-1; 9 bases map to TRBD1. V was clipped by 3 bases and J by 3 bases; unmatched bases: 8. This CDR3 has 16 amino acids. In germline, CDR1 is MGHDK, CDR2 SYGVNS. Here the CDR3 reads CASSDPQGAPDTEAFF. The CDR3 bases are TGTGCCAGCAGTGATCCACAGGGGGCCCCCGACACTGAAGCTTTCTTT.

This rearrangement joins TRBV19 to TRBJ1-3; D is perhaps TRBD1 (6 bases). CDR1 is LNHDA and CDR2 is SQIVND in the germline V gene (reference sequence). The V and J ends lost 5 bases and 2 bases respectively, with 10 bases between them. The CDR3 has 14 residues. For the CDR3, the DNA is TGTGCCAGTAGTGAGCAGGGGACTGGAAACACCATATATTTT. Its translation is CASSEQGTGNTIYF.